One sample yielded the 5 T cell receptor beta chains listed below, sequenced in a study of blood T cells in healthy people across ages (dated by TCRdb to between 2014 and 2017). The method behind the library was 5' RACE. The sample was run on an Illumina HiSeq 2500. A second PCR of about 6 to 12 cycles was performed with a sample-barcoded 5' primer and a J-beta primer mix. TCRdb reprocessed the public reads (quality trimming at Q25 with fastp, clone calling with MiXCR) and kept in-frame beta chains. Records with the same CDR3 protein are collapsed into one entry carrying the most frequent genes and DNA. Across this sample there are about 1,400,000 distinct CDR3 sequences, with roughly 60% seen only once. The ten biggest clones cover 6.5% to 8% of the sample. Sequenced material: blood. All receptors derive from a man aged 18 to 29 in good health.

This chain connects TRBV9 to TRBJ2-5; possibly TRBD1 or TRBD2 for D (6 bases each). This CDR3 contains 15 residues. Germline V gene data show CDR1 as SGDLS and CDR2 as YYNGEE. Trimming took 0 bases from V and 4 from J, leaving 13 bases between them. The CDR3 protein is CASSVGGASSETQYF. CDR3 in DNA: TGTGCCAGCAGCGTAGGGGGGGCTAGTTCAGAGACCCAGTACTTC.

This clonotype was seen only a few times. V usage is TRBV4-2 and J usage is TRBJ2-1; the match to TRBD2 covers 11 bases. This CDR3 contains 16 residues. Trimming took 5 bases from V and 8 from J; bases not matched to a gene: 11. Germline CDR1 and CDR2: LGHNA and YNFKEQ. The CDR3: CASSGLAGGPTHEQFF. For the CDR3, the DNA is TGTGCCAGCAGCGGGTTAGCGGGAGGGCCTACGCATGAGCAGTTCTTC.

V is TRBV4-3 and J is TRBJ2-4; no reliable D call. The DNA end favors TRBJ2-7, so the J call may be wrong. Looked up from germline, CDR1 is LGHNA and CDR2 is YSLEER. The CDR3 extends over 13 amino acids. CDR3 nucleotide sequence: TGCGCCAGCAGCCACGAGTACTTTGGCGAGCAGTACTTC. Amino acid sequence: CASSHEYFGEQYF.

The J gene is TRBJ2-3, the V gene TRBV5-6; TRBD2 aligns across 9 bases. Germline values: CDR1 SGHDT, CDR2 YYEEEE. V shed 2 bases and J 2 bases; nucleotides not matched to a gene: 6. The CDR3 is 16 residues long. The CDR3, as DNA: TGTGCCAGCAGCTTTGATCTAGCGGGGATCACAGATACGCAGTATTTT. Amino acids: CASSFDLAGITDTQYF.

The DNA of the CDR3 is TGTGCCAGCTCACCACCGACAGTTCATTATGGCTACACCTTC. This gives the protein CASSPPTVHYGYTF. The chain couples TRBV18 to TRBJ1-2, with D maybe TRBD1 (5 bases). V shed 0 bases and J shed 5 bases, with 10 bases lying between them. CDR1 and CDR2 (germline): KGHSH, LQKENI. This CDR3 comprises 14 residues.